The rows below give T cell receptor beta chains drawn from one sample of a study of blood T cell repertoires in COVID-19. Here immunoSEQ multiplex PCR was the method, and the copy in TCRdb shows in-frame clones only, minus some. Of around 250,000 clones in the sample, about 89% were seen once. Sequencing used peripheral blood. The receptor source for this set is a woman aged 60-75 years who had recovered from COVID-19. Each CDR3 is given with its conserved first and last residue. The order of the fields is clone size, V gene, J gene, D gene, CDR3 protein, CDR3 DNA. A D gene is named only where the DNA matches it firmly. Size is stated for part of the rows, as once, few or many counts, or as a class when the clone is expanded.

>NA|TRBV7-2|TRBJ1-2|TRBD1
CASSTPTGNYGYTF
TGTGCCAGCAGCACCCCGACAGGGAATTATGGCTACACCTTC
>NA|TRBV5-8|TRBJ2-2|NA
CASSLTSTGELFF
TGTGCCAGCAGTTTGACTAGCACCGGGGAGCTGTTTTTT
>NA|TRBV29-1|TRBJ2-5|TRBD1
CSVAPGQGPLYQETQYF
TGCAGCGTCGCCCCGGGACAGGGGCCCTTGTACCAAGAGACCCAGTACTTC
>NA|TRBV20-1|TRBJ2-2|TRBD2
CSASVLAGDLNTGELFF
TGCAGTGCTAGTGTACTAGCGGGGGATTTGAACACCGGGGAGCTGTTTTTT
>NA|TRBV7-9|TRBJ2-7|TRBD1
CASNLGTGRIDYEQYF
TGTGCCAGCAACCTTGGGACAGGCCGAATAGACTACGAGCAGTACTTC
>NA|TRBV6-1|TRBJ1-5|NA
CASSEDRRQYSNQPQHF
TGTGCCAGCAGTGAAGATCGACGACAGTATAGCAATCAGCCCCAGCATTTT
>NA|TRBV11-2|TRBJ1-1|NA
CASSMSTEAFF
TGTGCCAGCAGCATGTCAACTGAAGCTTTCTTT
>NA|TRBV5-1|TRBJ2-5|NA
CASSLTEETQYF
TGCGCCAGCAGCTTGACAGAAGAGACCCAGTACTTC
>NA|TRBV9|TRBJ1-3|NA
CASSANGVSGNTIYF
TGTGCCAGCAGCGCCAACGGGGTCTCTGGAAACACCATATATTTT
>NA|TRBV6-1|TRBJ1-1|TRBD1
CASSEDRVLGEAFF
TGTGCCAGCAGTGAGGACAGGGTCTTGGGTGAAGCTTTCTTT
>NA|TRBV28|TRBJ2-7|TRBD2
CAILGRAYEQYF
TGTGCCATCCTAGGGAGGGCCTACGAGCAGTACTTC
>NA|TRBV7-8|TRBJ1-1|TRBD1
CASSLAGTGVNTEAFF
TGTGCCAGCAGCTTAGCCGGGACAGGGGTTAACACTGAAGCTTTCTTT
>NA|TRBV15|TRBJ2-5|TRBD1
CATSRVGQGVLQETQYF
TGTGCCACCAGCAGAGTGGGGCAGGGGGTCCTTCAAGAGACCCAGTACTTC
>NA|TRBV11-2|TRBJ1-2|TRBD1
CASSSGQGGYGYTF
TGTGCCAGCAGCTCTGGACAGGGGGGCTATGGCTACACCTTC
>NA|TRBV3-1/TRBV3-2|TRBJ2-5|NA
CASSQDLASGETQYF
TGTGCCAGCAGCCAAGATTTGGCATCAGGAGAGACCCAGTACTTC
>NA|TRBV29-1|TRBJ1-1|NA
CSGSGVNTEAFF
TGCAGCGGTTCCGGGGTGAACACTGAAGCTTTCTTT
>NA|TRBV14|TRBJ2-3|NA
CASRITGIDTQYF
TGTGCCAGCAGAATCACAGGGATCGATACGCAGTATTTT
>NA|TRBV29-1|TRBJ1-6|NA
CSVAGQMNSPLHF
TGCAGCGTGGCGGGGCAGATGAATTCACCCCTCCACTTT
>NA|TRBV3-1/TRBV3-2|TRBJ1-5|NA
CASSRDSFAQPQHF
TGTGCCAGCAGCCGTGACAGTTTTGCTCAGCCCCAGCATTTT
>NA|TRBV28|TRBJ1-2|TRBD1
CASRQQGADGYTF
TGTGCCAGCAGACAACAGGGGGCTGATGGCTACACCTTC
>NA|TRBV11-3|TRBJ2-1|TRBD2
CASSPGLAGGSEQFF
TGTGCCAGCAGCCCTGGACTAGCGGGGGGCAGTGAGCAGTTCTTC
>NA|TRBV6-6|TRBJ1-5|TRBD1
CASSNRGSGQPQHF
TGTGCCAGCAGTAACAGGGGAAGTGGCCAGCCCCAGCATTTT
>NA|TRBV5-6|TRBJ2-5|TRBD2
CASSFGVWARGGQETQYF
TGTGCCAGCAGCTTCGGTGTGTGGGCGCGGGGGGGACAAGAGACCCAGTACTTC
>NA|TRBV19|TRBJ1-6|TRBD1
CASTRGTGYNSPLHF
TGTGCCAGTACGAGGGGGACAGGGTATAATTCACCCCTCCACTTT
>NA|TRBV6-5|TRBJ1-3|TRBD1
CASDTIRGDENTIYF
TGTGCCAGCGATACGATCAGGGGGGATGAAAACACCATATATTTT
>NA|TRBV7-2|TRBJ2-1|NA
CASSLATSGSQFF
TGTGCCAGCAGCTTGGCGACTTCCGGGTCCCAGTTCTTC
>NA|TRBV6-1|TRBJ1-4|TRBD1
CASSEAGDRGREKLFF
TGTGCCAGCAGTGAAGCGGGGGACAGGGGACGGGAAAAACTGTTTTTT
>NA|TRBV19|TRBJ1-1|NA
CASSIDTGHVNTEAFF
TGTGCCAGTAGTATAGATACAGGGCATGTGAACACTGAAGCTTTCTTT
>once|TRBV28|TRBJ1-3|NA
CASTKGPWGNTIYF
TGTGCCAGCACGAAGGGGCCCTGGGGAAACACCATATATTTT
>NA|TRBV18|TRBJ2-3|NA
CASPNSRGDTQYF
TGTGCCAGCCCCAACTCCAGGGGAGATACGCAGTATTTT
>NA|TRBV18|TRBJ1-2|NA
CASSPPNRGYGYTF
TGTGCCAGCTCACCACCGAATCGAGGCTATGGCTACACCTTC
>NA|TRBV19|TRBJ1-5|NA
CASKGGRGAQPQHF
TGTGCCAGTAAGGGCGGCAGGGGCGCCCAGCCCCAGCATTTT
>NA|TRBV6-2/TRBV6-3|TRBJ2-3|TRBD2
CASSPWVAGGFTDTQYF
TGTGCCAGCAGTCCCTGGGTAGCGGGGGGGTTTACAGATACGCAGTATTTT
>NA|TRBV3-1/TRBV3-2|TRBJ2-7|NA
CASSQSAGRYYEQYF
TGTGCCAGCAGCCAATCGGCAGGGCGGTACTACGAGCAGTACTTC
>NA|TRBV28|TRBJ1-1|NA
CASKIQGLYTEAFF
TGTGCCAGCAAAATACAGGGTTTGTACACTGAAGCTTTCTTT
>NA|TRBV7-9|TRBJ2-7|TRBD2
CASSLPGGSYEQYF
TGTGCCAGCAGCCTACCGGGAGGATCCTACGAGCAGTACTTC
>NA|TRBV28|TRBJ2-7|NA
CASSPQQFPYGEQYF
TGTGCCAGCAGTCCCCAACAGTTCCCGTACGGCGAGCAGTACTTC
>NA|TRBV4-3|TRBJ2-2|NA
CASSQVSANTGELFF
TGCGCCAGCAGCCAAGTGTCAGCGAACACCGGGGAGCTGTTTTTT
>NA|TRBV6-1|TRBJ2-5|TRBD1
CASSEATGTGVGETQYF
TGTGCCAGCAGTGAAGCTACCGGGACAGGGGTCGGTGAGACCCAGTACTTC
>once|TRBV5-6|TRBJ1-4|TRBD1
CASSWSPGQGNEKLFF
TGTGCCAGCAGCTGGAGCCCGGGACAGGGGAATGAAAAACTGTTTTTT
>once|TRBV28|TRBJ1-2|TRBD1
CASSLNRGYGYTF
TGTGCCAGCAGTTTAAACAGGGGATATGGCTACACCTTC
>NA|TRBV3-1/TRBV3-2|TRBJ2-2|TRBD2
CASSPIAGGPTGELFF
TGTGCCAGCAGCCCAATAGCGGGGGGTCCCACCGGGGAGCTGTTTTTT
>NA|TRBV2|TRBJ1-4|NA
CASGQVRGANEKLFF
TGTGCCAGCGGGCAGGTCCGGGGTGCTAATGAAAAACTGTTTTTT
>NA|TRBV5-1|TRBJ2-1|TRBD1
CASSLGTGSYNEQFF
TGCGCCAGCAGCTTGGGGACAGGGAGCTACAATGAGCAGTTCTTC
>NA|TRBV27|TRBJ1-2|TRBD1
CASSFVDRGRGYTF
TGTGCCAGCAGTTTCGTTGACAGGGGAAGAGGCTACACCTTC
>NA|TRBV2|TRBJ1-3|NA
CASSVFVADTIYF
TGTGCCAGCAGTGTGTTTGTCGCAGACACCATATATTTT